The clone carrying this TCR beta chain was detected a few times. Its matching antigen is unknown. One end of the junction fails to match germline, which may point to a read error. The sample originates from a study of T cell repertoires in cytomegalovirus infection. Overall study context: CMV epitopes, recently identified HLA-C-restricted and well-studied HLA-B-restricted, were used. Matching HLA type, along with CMV infection, was indicated by public TCR beta signatures. Whole-study findings and limits: The ex vivo response was dominated by HLA-C-restricted CMV-specific TCR beta clonotypes. CMV carriers having the relevant HLA were flagged by cumulative public TCR beta family frequency.

TCRdb called the reads again in MiXCR, with one record for every CDR3 protein. The sample lists around 710,000 distinct CDR3 sequences; almost 30% were seen once. The CDR3 contains 13 residues. Germline V gives CDR1 SSHAT, CDR2 FNYEAQ (reference sequence). The material sequenced was cultured CD8+ T cells from PBMCs, taken from culture after CMV antigen stimulation. The clonotype originates from a human donor in good health (CMV status not recorded). Some clones in this sample may be carry-over from other donors' samples. The V and J genes are TRBV7-7 and TRBJ2-1; TRBD1 is a possible D gene (6 bases). For the CDR3, the DNA is TGTGCTAGCAGCCCCAACAGGGTCGATGAGCAGTTCTTC. It yields the protein CASSPNRVDEQFF.